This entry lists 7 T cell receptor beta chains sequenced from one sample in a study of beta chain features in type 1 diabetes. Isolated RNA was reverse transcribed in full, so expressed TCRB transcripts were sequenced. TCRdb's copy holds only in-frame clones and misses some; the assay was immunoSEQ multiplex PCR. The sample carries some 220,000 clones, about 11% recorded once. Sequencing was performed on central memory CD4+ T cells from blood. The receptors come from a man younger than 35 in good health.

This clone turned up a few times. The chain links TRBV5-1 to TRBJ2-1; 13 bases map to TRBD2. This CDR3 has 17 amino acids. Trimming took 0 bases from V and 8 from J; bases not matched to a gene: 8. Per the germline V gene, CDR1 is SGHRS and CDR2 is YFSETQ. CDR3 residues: CASSLAPGLAGEDEQFF. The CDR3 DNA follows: TGCGCCAGCAGCTTGGCCCCCGGACTAGCGGGAGAGGATGAGCAGTTCTTC. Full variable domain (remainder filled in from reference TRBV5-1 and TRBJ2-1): KAGVTQTPRYLIKTRGQQVTLSCSPISGHRSVSWYQQTPGQGLQFLFEYFSETQRNKGNFPGRFSGRQFSNSRSEMNVSTLELGDSALYLCASSLAPGLAGEDEQFFGPGTRLTVL.

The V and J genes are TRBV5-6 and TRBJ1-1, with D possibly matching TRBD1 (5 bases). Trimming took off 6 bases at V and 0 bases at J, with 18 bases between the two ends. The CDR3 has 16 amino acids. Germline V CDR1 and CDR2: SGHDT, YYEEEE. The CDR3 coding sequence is TGTGCCAGCACCGTAGGGACCAGAGAGCTGAACACTGAAGCTTTCTTT. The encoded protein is CASTVGTRELNTEAFF. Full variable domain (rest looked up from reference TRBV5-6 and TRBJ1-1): DAGVTQSPTHLIKTRGQQVTLRCSPKSGHDTVSWYQQALGQGPQFIFQYYEEEERQRGNFPDRFSGHQFPNYSSELNVNALLLGDSALYLCASTVGTRELNTEAFFGQGTRLTVV.

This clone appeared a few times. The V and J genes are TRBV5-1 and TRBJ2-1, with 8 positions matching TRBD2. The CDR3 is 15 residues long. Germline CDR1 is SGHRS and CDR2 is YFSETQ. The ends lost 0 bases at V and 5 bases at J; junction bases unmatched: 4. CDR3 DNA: TGCGCCAGCAGCTTGGTTACTAGCGGCGACAATGAGCAGTTCTTC. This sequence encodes CASSLVTSGDNEQFF.

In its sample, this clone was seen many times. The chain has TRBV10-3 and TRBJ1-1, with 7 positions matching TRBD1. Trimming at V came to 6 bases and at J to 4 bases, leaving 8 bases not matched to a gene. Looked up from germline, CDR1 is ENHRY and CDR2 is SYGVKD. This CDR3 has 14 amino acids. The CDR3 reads CAISAGGYGTEAFF. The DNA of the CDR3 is TGTGCCATCAGCGCAGGGGGTTATGGCACTGAAGCTTTCTTT.

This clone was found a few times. CDR3 region: CATSRQGTGGQPQHF. CDR3 DNA sequence: TGTGCCACCAGCAGGCAGGGGACAGGGGGACAGCCCCAGCATTTT. The chain recombines TRBV15 with TRBJ1-5, with 11 bases fitting TRBD1. The trim removed 3 bases at V and 7 bases at J, leaving 5 bases unmatched. CDR1 and CDR2 from the germline V gene are LNHNV and YYDKDF (reference sequence). The CDR3 is 15 residues long.

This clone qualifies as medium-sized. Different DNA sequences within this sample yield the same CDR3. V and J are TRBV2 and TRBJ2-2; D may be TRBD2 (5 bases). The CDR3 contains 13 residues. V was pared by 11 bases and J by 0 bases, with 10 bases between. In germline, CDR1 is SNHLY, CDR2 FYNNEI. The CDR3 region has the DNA TGTGCCCTAAGGGAGACGAACACCGGGGAGCTGTTTTTT. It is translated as CALRETNTGELFF.

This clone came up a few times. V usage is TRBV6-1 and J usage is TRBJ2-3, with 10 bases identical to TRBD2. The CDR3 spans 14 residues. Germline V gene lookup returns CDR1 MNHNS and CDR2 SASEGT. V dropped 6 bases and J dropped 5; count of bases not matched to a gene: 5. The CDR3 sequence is CASSLAGVKDTQYF. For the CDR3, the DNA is TGTGCCAGCAGCCTAGCGGGAGTAAAAGATACGCAGTATTTT.